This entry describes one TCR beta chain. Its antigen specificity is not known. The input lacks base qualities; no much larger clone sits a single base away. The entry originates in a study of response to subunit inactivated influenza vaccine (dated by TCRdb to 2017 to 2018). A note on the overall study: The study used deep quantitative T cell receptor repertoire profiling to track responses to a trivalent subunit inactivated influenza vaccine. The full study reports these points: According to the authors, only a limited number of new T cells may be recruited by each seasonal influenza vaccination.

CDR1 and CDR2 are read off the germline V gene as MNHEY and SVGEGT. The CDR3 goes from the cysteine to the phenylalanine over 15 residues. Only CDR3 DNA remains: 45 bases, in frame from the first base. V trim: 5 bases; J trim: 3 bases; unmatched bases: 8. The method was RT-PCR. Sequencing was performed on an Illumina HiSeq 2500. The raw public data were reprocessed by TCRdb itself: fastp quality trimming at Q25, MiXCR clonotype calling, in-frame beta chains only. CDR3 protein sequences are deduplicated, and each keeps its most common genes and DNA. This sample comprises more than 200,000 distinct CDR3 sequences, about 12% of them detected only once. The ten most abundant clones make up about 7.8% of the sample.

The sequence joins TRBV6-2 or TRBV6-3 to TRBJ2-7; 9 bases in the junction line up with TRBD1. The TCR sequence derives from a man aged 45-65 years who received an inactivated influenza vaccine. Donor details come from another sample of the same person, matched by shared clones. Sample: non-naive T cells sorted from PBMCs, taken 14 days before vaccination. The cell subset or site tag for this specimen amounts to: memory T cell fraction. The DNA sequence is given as TGTGCCAGCAGTGCCGGGACAGGGTTCTACTACGAGCAGTACTTC. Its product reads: CASSAGTGFYYEQYF.